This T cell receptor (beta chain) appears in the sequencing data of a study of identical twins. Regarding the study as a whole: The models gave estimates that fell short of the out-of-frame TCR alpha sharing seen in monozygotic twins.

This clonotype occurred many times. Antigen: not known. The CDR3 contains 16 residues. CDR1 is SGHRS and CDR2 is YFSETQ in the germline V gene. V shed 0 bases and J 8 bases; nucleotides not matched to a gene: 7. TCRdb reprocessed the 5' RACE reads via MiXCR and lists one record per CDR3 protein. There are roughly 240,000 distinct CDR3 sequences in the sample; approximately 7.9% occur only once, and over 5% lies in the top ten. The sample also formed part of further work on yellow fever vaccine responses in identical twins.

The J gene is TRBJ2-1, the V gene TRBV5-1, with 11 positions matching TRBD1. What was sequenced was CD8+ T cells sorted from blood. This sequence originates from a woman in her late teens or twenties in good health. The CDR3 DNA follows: TGCGCCAGCAGCTTGGGGACAGGGGGCCTGGACTATGAGCAGTTCTTC. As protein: CASSLGTGGLDYEQFF.